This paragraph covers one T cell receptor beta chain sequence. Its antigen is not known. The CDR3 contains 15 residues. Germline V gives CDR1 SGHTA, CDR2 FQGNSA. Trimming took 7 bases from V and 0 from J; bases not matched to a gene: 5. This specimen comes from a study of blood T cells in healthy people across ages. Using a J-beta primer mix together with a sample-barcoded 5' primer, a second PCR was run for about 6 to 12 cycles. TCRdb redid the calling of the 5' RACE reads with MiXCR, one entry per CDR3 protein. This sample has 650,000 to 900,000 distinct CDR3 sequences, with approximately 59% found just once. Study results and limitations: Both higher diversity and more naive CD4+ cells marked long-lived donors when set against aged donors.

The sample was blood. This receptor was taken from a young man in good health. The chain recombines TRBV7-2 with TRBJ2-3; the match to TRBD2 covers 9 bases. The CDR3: CASIPSGGSTDTQYF. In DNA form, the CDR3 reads TGTGCCAGCATCCCGAGCGGGGGGAGCACAGATACGCAGTATTTT.